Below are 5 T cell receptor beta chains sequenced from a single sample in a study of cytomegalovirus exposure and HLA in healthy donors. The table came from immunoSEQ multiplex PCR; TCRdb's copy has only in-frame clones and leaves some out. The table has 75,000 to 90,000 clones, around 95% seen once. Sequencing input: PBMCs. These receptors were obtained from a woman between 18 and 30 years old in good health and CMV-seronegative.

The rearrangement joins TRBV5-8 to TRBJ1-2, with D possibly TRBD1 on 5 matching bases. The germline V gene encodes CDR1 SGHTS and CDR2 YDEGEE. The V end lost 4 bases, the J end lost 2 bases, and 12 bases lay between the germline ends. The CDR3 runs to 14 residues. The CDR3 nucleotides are TGTGCCAGCAGCACCAGGGCAGGAAACTATGGCTACACCTTC. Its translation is CASSTRAGNYGYTF.

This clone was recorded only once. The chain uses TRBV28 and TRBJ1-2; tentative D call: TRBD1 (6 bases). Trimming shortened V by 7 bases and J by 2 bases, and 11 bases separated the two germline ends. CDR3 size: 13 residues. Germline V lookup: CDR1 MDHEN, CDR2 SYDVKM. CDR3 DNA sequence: TGTGCCAGCACCCCCACAGGGAACTATGGCTACACCTTC. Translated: CASTPTGNYGYTF.

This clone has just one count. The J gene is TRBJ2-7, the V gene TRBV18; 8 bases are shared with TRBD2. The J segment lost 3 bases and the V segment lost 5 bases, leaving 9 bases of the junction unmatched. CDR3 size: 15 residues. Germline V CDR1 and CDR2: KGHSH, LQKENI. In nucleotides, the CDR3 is TGTGCCAGCTCATCCACAAGCGGGAGCGGCTACGAGCAGTACTTC. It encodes CASSSTSGSGYEQYF.

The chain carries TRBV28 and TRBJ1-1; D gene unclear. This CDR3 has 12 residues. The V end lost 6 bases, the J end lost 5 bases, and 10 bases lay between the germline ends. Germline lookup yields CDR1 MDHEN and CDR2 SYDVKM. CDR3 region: CASRGVWTEAFF. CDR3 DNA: TGTGCCAGCAGGGGCGTCTGGACTGAAGCTTTCTTT.

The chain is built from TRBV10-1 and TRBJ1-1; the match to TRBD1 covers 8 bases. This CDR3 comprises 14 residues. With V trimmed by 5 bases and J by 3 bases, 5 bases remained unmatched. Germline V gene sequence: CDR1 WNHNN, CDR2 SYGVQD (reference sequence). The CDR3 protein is CASSLTGDDTEAFF. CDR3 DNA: TGCGCCAGCAGTTTGACAGGGGATGACACTGAAGCTTTCTTT.